The 27 T cell receptor beta chains below come from one sample, sequenced in a study of Ad26.COV2.S vaccination and SARS-CoV-2 variants. Noted treatment: roughly 20 received Ad26.COV2.S at low or high dose, single or two shots; about 5 received placebo; per-sample allocation not given. Day 63 after the first injection of vaccine or placebo was the sampling time. Sequenced by immunoSEQ multiplex PCR; TCRdb stores in-frame clones only, minus some. Among about 680,000 clones listed, 89% were seen once. Here the sequenced sample was peripheral blood, taken in a trial of Ad26.COV2.S vaccine versus placebo. The receptors come from a person aged 18 to 59 who received the Ad26.COV2.S COVID-19 vaccine or a placebo.

The J gene is TRBJ2-1, the V gene TRBV9; 10 bases are a match to TRBD2. Germline V CDR1 and CDR2: SGDLS, YYNGEE. V lost 4 bases and J lost 4; bases outside the gene matches: 8. The CDR3 is 16 residues long. CDR3 DNA: TGTGCCAGCAGCCCAGAAGCGGGAGGGGGTTACAATGAGCAGTTCTTC. This encodes CASSPEAGGGYNEQFF.

This clone was picked up one time. This sequence joins TRBV2 and TRBJ1-1; no firm D call. From germline, CDR1 is SNHLY and CDR2 FYNNEI. This CDR3 region has 15 residues. Trimming stripped 5 bases from V and 0 bases from J, with 13 bases between. The CDR3 sequence is CASSRVTRVNTEAFF. The CDR3 DNA follows: TGTGCCAGCAGTCGGGTAACAAGAGTGAACACTGAAGCTTTCTTT.

This clone was seen once. CDR3 residues: CASSEERQPSPLHF. DNA for the CDR3: TGTGCCAGCAGTGAAGAGAGGCAGCCTTCACCCCTCCACTTT. The chain joins TRBV6-1 to TRBJ1-6; no reliable D call. V lost 1 base and J 9 bases, leaving 10 bases between the germline ends. This CDR3 region has 14 residues. Germline V CDR1 and CDR2: MNHNS, SASEGT.

The rearrangement links TRBV7-9 to TRBJ2-5; D is perhaps TRBD2 (6 bases). Germline V gene sequence: CDR1 SEHNR, CDR2 FQNEAQ (reference sequence). The CDR3 has 14 amino acids. The V and J ends lost 0 bases and 5 bases respectively, with 10 bases between them. DNA for the CDR3: TGTGCCAGCAGCTTAGCGGTTCGGGAGGAGACCCAGTACTTC. It is translated as CASSLAVREETQYF.

The chain joins TRBV27 to TRBJ2-7; a possible D gene is TRBD2 (5 bases). The CDR3 has 14 residues. Germline lookup yields CDR1 MNHEY and CDR2 SMNVEV (reference sequence). Trimming shortened V by 2 bases and J by 7 bases, and 15 bases separated the two germline ends. In nucleotides, the CDR3 is TGTGCCAGCAGTTTACCCACCGCGGGCGCGGAGCAGTACTTC. Residues: CASSLPTAGAEQYF.

The chain employs TRBV3-1 (or the pseudogene TRBV3-2) and TRBJ1-3; perhaps TRBD1 as D (6 bases). Germline CDR1 LGHDT, CDR2 YNNKEL (reference sequence). V was trimmed by 5 bases and J by 4 bases, leaving 9 bases between them. CDR3 size: 13 residues. CDR3 loop: CASSRDMGNTIYF. As DNA, the CDR3 is TGTGCCAGCAGCAGGGACATGGGAAACACCATATATTTT.

The table lists this clone with a count of one. The chain combines TRBV7-9 with TRBJ2-7; the D gene is possibly TRBD1 (5 bases). The CDR3 is 18 amino acids. The germline V gene encodes CDR1 SEHNR and CDR2 FQNEAQ (reference sequence). Trimming stripped 1 base from V and 0 bases from J, with 19 bases between. CDR3 amino acids: CASSLVASIGASSYEQYF. The CDR3 coding sequence is TGTGCCAGCAGCTTAGTAGCTTCGATAGGGGCGAGCTCCTACGAGCAGTACTTC.

DNA for the CDR3: TGTGCCAGCTCACCACGGGAAACAGGGTTGATGCCCCAGCATTTT. Its protein product is CASSPRETGLMPQHF. V usage is TRBV18 and J usage is TRBJ1-5; perhaps TRBD1 as D (6 bases). Germline loops: CDR1 KGHSH, CDR2 LQKENI. The CDR3 contains 15 residues. Trimming pared 1 base from V and 9 bases from J, leaving 16 bases between.

This chain connects TRBV30 to TRBJ2-6; D is possibly TRBD2 (6 bases). The V end was cut by 2 bases, the J end by 1 base, with 9 bases between. This CDR3 is 15 amino acids long. Germline V gene sequence: CDR1 GTSNPN, CDR2 SVGIG (reference sequence). Written as DNA, the CDR3 is TGTGCCTGGAGTACCGGGGGTTCTGGGGCCAACGTCCTGACTTTC. Encoded protein: CAWSTGGSGANVLTF.

This clone showed up just once. A much larger clone differs by one base, so this may be a read error. The same CDR3 is also encoded by other DNA sequences in this sample. J is TRBJ2-7 and V is TRBV5-1; D possibly corresponds to TRBD1 (6 bases). Trimming shortened V by 0 bases and J by 2 bases, and 9 bases separated the two germline ends. This CDR3 has 14 residues. The germline V gene has CDR1 SGHRS and CDR2 YFSETQ. The CDR3 here is CASSLVAGAYEQYF. CDR3 nucleotide sequence: TGCGCCAGCAGCTTGGTGGCAGGGGCCTACGAGCAGTACTTC.

The V gene is TRBV12-3 or TRBV12-4, the J gene TRBJ1-4; TRBD1 is a possible D gene (5 bases). With 7 bases removed from V and 12 bases from J, the gap between germline ends came to 15 bases. The CDR3 spans 12 residues. The CDR3 protein is CASTPGAEELFF. CDR3 DNA sequence: TGTGCCAGCACCCCCGGGGCGGAAGAACTGTTTTTT.

CDR3 in amino acids: CASNKQGVPGELFF. The CDR3 nucleotides read TGTGCCAGCAACAAACAGGGAGTCCCCGGGGAGCTGTTTTTT. The chain is built from TRBV25-1 and TRBJ2-2; a possible D gene is TRBD1 (6 bases). The V end was cut by 7 bases, the J end by 6 bases, with 15 bases between. This CDR3 spans 14 amino acids. The germline gives CDR1 MGHDK, CDR2 SYGVNS. Full variable domain (missing parts from reference TRBV25-1 and TRBJ2-2): EADIYQTPRYLVIGTGKKITLECSQTMGHDKMYWYQQDPGMELHLIHYSYGVNSTEKGDLSSESTVSRIRTEHFPLTLESARPSHTSQYLCASNKQGVPGELFFGEGSRLTVL.

The V gene is TRBV7-2, the J gene TRBJ2-3; D uncertain. The V gene lost 2 bases and the J gene lost 4 bases, with 10 bases spanning the gap. The CDR3 runs 14 residues. CDR1 and CDR2 from the germline V gene are SGHTA and FQGNSA. The CDR3 is CASSLTRAADTQYF. The CDR3 nucleotides are TGTGCCAGCAGCTTAACACGGGCGGCAGATACGCAGTATTTT.

This clone was counted between two and nine times. V usage is TRBV13 and J usage is TRBJ1-4, with 8 bases identical to TRBD1. This CDR3 region has 14 residues. Germline V gene sequence: CDR1 PRHDT, CDR2 FYEKMQ (reference sequence). V was clipped by 6 bases and J by 6 bases; unmatched bases: 6. CDR3 nucleotide sequence: TGTGCCAGCAGAAATCAGGGGGCCGATGAAAAACTGTTTTTT. This sequence encodes CASRNQGADEKLFF.

The chain uses TRBV5-1 and TRBJ2-3, with 8 positions matching TRBD2. CDR3 length: 16 amino acids. V dropped 3 bases and J dropped 1; count of bases not matched to a gene: 7. Germline lookup yields CDR1 SGHRS and CDR2 YFSETQ. CDR3 residues: CASSSTTAGGTDTQYF. CDR3 nucleotide sequence: TGCGCCAGCAGCTCTACAACAGCGGGAGGCACAGATACGCAGTATTTT.

The V gene is TRBV3-1 (or the pseudogene TRBV3-2), the J gene TRBJ1-6, with a possible D match to TRBD1 (5 bases). Between the trimmed V and J ends, which lost 1 base and 14 bases, there was a span of 15 bases. This CDR3 has 14 amino acids. CDR1 is LGHDT, CDR2 YNNKEL, per germline (reference sequence). The CDR3 is CASSQGRERGALHF. CDR3 sequence (DNA): TGTGCCAGCAGCCAAGGACGGGAGAGAGGGGCCCTCCACTTT.

The chain is built from TRBV20-1 and TRBJ2-4; TRBD2 aligns across 10 bases. Germline trimming cut 3 bases from V and 8 bases from J; bases unmatched to any gene: 4. Germline V lookup: CDR1 DFQATT, CDR2 SNEGSKA (reference sequence). The CDR3 totals 13 residues. DNA for the CDR3: TGCAGTGCTAGTCTAGCGGGAGTATACATTCAGTACTTC. Translation: CSASLAGVYIQYF.

This clone has a handful of counts. The genes are TRBV30 and TRBJ1-5; the D is unclear. Trimming left V 2 bases short and J 6 bases short, with 11 bases between. The V gene's germline CDR1 is GTSNPN and CDR2 SVGIG (reference sequence). This CDR3 is 13 amino acids long. As DNA, the CDR3 is TGTGCCTGGAGTATCCAGGCGGGTCAGCCCCAGCATTTT. It specifies CAWSIQAGQPQHF.

The genes are TRBV5-4 and TRBJ2-1; 12 positions match TRBD2. CDR3 length: 15 amino acids. CDR1 SGHNT and CDR2 YYREEE come from the germline V gene (reference sequence). The V segment lost 6 bases and the J segment 0 bases; nucleotides outside the gene matches: 1. The CDR3 nucleotides are TGTGCCAGCACGACTAGCGGGAGCTCCTACAATGAGCAGTTCTTC. Protein sequence: CASTTSGSSYNEQFF.

On this clone: Here the CDR3 omits its conserved ending phenylalanine or tryptophan, so a read error is the likely source. The DNA is left out, because the CDR3 cannot be placed on it with certainty; the CDR3 is given as TCRdb lists it. The chain couples TRBV12-3 or TRBV12-4 to TRBJ2-7; the table's D gene call, TRBD2, was not cross checked with the DNA. Ends included, the CDR3 has 11 residues. The CDR3: CASSLQYPLAG.

The rearrangement joins TRBV23-1 to TRBJ1-5; D possibly corresponds to TRBD1 (5 bases). TRBV23-1 is recorded as an ORF, its role being uncertain. The CDR3 consists of 12 residues. The germline V and J ends were trimmed by 7 bases and 6 bases, with 10 bases remaining between them. The chain's CDR3 is CASTRGLQPQHF. The CDR3 region has the DNA TGCGCCAGCACGAGGGGCCTTCAGCCCCAGCATTTT.

This clone was seen more than once but under ten times. The chain recombines TRBV10-3 with TRBJ1-2; D not certain. The CDR3 spans 14 residues. V lost 0 bases, J lost 2 bases, and 7 bases lay in between. CDR1 ENHRY and CDR2 SYGVKD come from the germline V gene. In DNA form, the CDR3 reads TGTGCCATCAGTGAGTCGCGGACCAACTATGGCTACACCTTC. Amino acids: CAISESRTNYGYTF.

The chain joins TRBV6-5 to TRBJ1-2; no reliable D call. CDR1 and CDR2 from the germline V gene are MNHEY and SVGAGI. The V end lost 0 bases, the J end lost 0 bases, and 8 bases lay between the germline ends. This CDR3 contains 15 residues. DNA for the CDR3: TGTGCCAGCAGTTACTCTACTACAGCTAACTATGGCTACACCTTC. It specifies CASSYSTTANYGYTF.

The rearrangement uses TRBV14 and TRBJ2-1; possibly TRBD1 for D (5 bases). The CDR3 runs 14 residues. CDR1 and CDR2 (germline): SGHDN, FVKESK. Trimming left V 2 bases short and J 6 bases short, with 11 bases between. This CDR3 reads CASSQFRVSNEQFF. As DNA, the CDR3 is TGTGCCAGCAGCCAATTCAGGGTGAGCAATGAGCAGTTCTTC. Full variable domain (remainder filled in from reference TRBV14 and TRBJ2-1): EAGVTQFPSHSVIEKGQTVTLRCDPISGHDNLYWYRRVMGKEIKFLLHFVKESKQDESGMPNNRFLAERTGGTYSTLKVQPAELEDSGVYFCASSQFRVSNEQFFGPGTRLTVL.

V usage is TRBV6-4 and J usage is TRBJ1-1; D gene unclear. Germline values: CDR1 MRHNA, CDR2 SNTAGT. Trimming took 6 bases from V and 2 from J, leaving 16 bases between them. The CDR3 is 15 residues long. The CDR3 spells CASSPDGGVNTEAFF. In DNA, the CDR3 is TGTGCCAGCAGCCCCGACGGTGGGGTAAACACTGAAGCTTTCTTT.

This clone was seen a single time. The chain couples TRBV18 to TRBJ2-7; weak D call: TRBD1 (6 bases). The CDR3 is 14 amino acids. V dropped 6 bases and J dropped 2 bases, with 14 bases sitting between them. Germline CDR1 and CDR2: KGHSH and LQKENI. The DNA of the CDR3 is TGTGCCAGCTCCCTAGAACAGGGTCCCTACGAGCAGTACTTC. As protein: CASSLEQGPYEQYF.

V gene TRBV10-3 combines with J gene TRBJ2-7; D possibly corresponds to TRBD2 (7 bases). V was trimmed by 2 bases and J by 3 bases, leaving 14 bases between them. Per germline, CDR1 ENHRY and CDR2 SYGVKD. The CDR3 extends over 15 amino acids. DNA for the CDR3: TGTGCCATCAGTGAGGTTGGCGGGGGCGGCTACGAGCAGTACTTC. Encoded protein: CAISEVGGGGYEQYF.